This entry features one T cell receptor (beta chain) sequence. Beta-chain TCR CDR3 regions were amplified from RNA transcripts. HTBI-primed RT-PCR formed the first round, and a multiplex PCR formed the second. TCRdb re-called the multiplex PCR reads with MiXCR, one entry per CDR3 protein. The sample carries almost 750,000 distinct CDR3 sequences, around 40% recorded once. With 5 bases removed from V and 0 bases from J, the gap between germline ends came to 19 bases. CDR3 size: 17 residues. Germline CDR1 SEHNR, CDR2 FQNEAQ (reference sequence). About 10 ml of fresh blood yielded the PBMCs by density gradient. The data stem from a study of Graves' ophthalmopathy and Graves' hyperthyroidism.

V gene TRBV7-9 combines with J gene TRBJ1-2; perhaps TRBD1 as D (6 bases). The receptor comes from an adult man with Graves' ophthalmopathy. The specimen was peripheral blood. CDR3: CASSPTQDRRTNYGYTF. The CDR3 coding sequence is TGTGCCAGCAGCCCGACACAAGACAGGCGTACTAACTATGGCTACACCTTC.